This TCR beta chain came from a study of T-cell reconstitution after alpha-beta-depleted transplantation in children. This CDR3 spans 13 amino acids. Germline-derived CDR1 and CDR2 are SQVTM and ANQGSEA. V lost 7 bases to trimming and J lost 3 bases, with 13 bases between them. A TCRbeta library incorporating unique molecular identifiers was prepared. TCRdb reprocessed the PCR reads with MiXCR, giving one entry per CDR3 protein. The data hold some 530,000 distinct CDR3 sequences, with roughly an eighth observed a single time. This clonotype has more than one count but fewer than ten. This receptor was identified in a human donor who donated a stem cell graft to a child with combined immunodeficiency. The gene calls are TRBV29-1 and TRBJ2-1; D possibly corresponds to TRBD2 (6 bases). Here the sequenced sample was PBMCs from the stem cell graft donor, taken from the stem cell graft. The chain's CDR3 is CSGGLGGYNEQFF. The CDR3, as DNA: TGCAGCGGGGGATTGGGAGGCTACAATGAGCAGTTCTTC.